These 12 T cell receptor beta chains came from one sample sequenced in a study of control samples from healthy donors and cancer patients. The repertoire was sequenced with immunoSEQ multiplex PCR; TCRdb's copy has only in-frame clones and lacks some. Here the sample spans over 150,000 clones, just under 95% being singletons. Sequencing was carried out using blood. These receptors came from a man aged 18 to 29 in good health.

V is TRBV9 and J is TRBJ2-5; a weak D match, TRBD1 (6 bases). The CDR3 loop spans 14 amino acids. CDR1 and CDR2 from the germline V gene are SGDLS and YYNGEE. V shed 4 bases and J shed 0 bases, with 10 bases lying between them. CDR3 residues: CASSSRTDQETQYF. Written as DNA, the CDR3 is TGTGCCAGCAGCTCCCGGACAGACCAAGAGACCCAGTACTTC.

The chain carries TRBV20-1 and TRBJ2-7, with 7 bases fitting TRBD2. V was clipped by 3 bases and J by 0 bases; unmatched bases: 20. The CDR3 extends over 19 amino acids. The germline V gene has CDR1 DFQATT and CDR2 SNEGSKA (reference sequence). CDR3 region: CSASAPGGGEEIDSYEQYF. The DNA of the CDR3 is TGCAGTGCTAGTGCCCCAGGCGGGGGAGAAGAAATCGACTCCTACGAGCAGTACTTC.

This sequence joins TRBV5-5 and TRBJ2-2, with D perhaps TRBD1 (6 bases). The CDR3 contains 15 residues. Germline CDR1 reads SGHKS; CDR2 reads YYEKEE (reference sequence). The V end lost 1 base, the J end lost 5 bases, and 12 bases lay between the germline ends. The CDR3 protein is CASSLTTGGTGELFF. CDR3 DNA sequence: TGTGCCAGCAGCTTGACGACAGGCGGAACCGGGGAGCTGTTTTTT.

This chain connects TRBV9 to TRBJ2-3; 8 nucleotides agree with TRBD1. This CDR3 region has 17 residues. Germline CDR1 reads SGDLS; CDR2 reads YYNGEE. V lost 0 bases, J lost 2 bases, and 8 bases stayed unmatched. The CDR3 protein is CASSVAPGGFFTDTQYF. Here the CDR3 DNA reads TGTGCCAGCAGCGTAGCACCAGGGGGCTTCTTCACAGATACGCAGTATTTT. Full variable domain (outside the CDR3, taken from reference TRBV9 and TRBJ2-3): DSGVTQTPKHLITATGQRVTLRCSPRSGDLSVYWYQQSLDQGLQFLIQYYNGEERAKGNILERFSAQQFPDLHSELNLSSLELGDSALYFCASSVAPGGFFTDTQYFGPGTRLTVL.

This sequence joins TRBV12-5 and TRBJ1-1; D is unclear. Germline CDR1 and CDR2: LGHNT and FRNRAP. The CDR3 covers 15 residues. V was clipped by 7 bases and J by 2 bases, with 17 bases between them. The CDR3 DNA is TGTGCTAGTGCCCAATCGGCGGCGTTCAACACTGAAGCTTTCTTT. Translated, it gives CASAQSAAFNTEAFF.

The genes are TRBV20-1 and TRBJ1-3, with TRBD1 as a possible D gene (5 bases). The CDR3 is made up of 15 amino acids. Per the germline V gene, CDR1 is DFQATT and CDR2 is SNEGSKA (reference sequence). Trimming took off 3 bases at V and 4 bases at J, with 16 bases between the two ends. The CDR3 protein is CSASVDGTAGNTIYF. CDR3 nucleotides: TGCAGTGCTAGTGTCGACGGGACGGCCGGAAACACCATATATTTT.

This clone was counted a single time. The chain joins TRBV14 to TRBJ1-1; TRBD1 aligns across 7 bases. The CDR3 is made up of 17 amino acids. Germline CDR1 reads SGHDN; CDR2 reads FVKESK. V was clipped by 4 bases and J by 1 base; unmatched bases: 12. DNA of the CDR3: TGTGCCAGCAGCCTCACCCGACAGGGTACTGGGAACACTGAAGCTTTCTTT. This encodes CASSLTRQGTGNTEAFF.

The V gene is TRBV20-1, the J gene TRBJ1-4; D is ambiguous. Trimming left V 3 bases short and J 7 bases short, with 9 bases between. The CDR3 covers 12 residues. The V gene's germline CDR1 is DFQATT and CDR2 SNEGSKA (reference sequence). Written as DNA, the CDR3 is TGCAGTGCTAGTGAAGGGAGTGAAAAACTGTTTTTT. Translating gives CSASEGSEKLFF.

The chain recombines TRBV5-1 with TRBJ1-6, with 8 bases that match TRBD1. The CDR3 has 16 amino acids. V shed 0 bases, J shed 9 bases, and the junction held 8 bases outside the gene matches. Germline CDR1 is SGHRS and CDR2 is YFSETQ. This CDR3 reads CASSLAGQGKGSPLHF. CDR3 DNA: TGCGCCAGCAGCTTGGCCGGACAGGGAAAGGGTTCACCCCTCCACTTT. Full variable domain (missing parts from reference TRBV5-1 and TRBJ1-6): KAGVTQTPRYLIKTRGQQVTLSCSPISGHRSVSWYQQTPGQGLQFLFEYFSETQRNKGNFPGRFSGRQFSNSRSEMNVSTLELGDSALYLCASSLAGQGKGSPLHFGNGTRLTVT.

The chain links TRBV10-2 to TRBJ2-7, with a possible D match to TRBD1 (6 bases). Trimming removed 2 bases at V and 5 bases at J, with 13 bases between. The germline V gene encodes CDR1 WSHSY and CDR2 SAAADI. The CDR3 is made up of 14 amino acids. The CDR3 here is CASSERNRADEQYF. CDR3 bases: TGCGCCAGCAGTGAGAGGAACAGGGCAGACGAGCAGTACTTC.

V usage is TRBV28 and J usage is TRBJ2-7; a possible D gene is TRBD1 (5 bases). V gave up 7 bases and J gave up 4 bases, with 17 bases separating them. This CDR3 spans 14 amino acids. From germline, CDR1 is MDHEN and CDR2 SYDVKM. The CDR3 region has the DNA TGTGCCAGCACCCAGCAAGGGGCGCGGTACGAGCAGTACTTC. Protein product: CASTQQGARYEQYF.

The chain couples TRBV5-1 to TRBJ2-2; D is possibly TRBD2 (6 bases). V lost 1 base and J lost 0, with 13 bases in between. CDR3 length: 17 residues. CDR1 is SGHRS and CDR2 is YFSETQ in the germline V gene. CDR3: CASSLRGPGANTGELFF. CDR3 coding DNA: TGCGCCAGCAGCTTGAGAGGTCCGGGGGCGAACACCGGGGAGCTGTTTTTT.